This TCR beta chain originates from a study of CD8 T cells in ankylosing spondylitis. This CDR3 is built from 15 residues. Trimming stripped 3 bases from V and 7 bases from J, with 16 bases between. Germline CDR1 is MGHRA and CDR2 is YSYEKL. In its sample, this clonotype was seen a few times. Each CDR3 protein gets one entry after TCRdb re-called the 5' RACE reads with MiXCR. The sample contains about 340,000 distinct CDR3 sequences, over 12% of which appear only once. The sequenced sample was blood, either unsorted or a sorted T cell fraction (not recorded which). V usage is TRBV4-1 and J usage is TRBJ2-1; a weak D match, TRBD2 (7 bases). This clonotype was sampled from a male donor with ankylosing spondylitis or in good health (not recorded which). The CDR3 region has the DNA TGCGCCAGCAGCCATCTTGGGGGGAGGGGGAATGAGCAGTTCTTC. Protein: CASSHLGGRGNEQFF.